Each of the 13 T cell receptor beta chains below was sequenced from the same sample in a study of blood T cell repertoires in COVID-19. Using immunoSEQ multiplex PCR, the repertoire was profiled, and TCRdb retains in-frame clones only, with some absent. The sample has 200,000 to 250,000 clones, approximately 90% seen once. Sequenced input: peripheral blood. These receptors were taken from a woman aged 40 to 49 with acute or convalescent COVID-19.

The chain uses TRBV3-1 (or the pseudogene TRBV3-2) and TRBJ1-1; weak D call: TRBD1 (6 bases). Germline V gives CDR1 LGHDT, CDR2 YNNKEL (reference sequence). The CDR3 runs 14 residues. V was clipped by 1 base and J by 6 bases, with 12 bases between them. Here the CDR3 DNA reads TGTGCCAGCAGCCAAGTCACAGGGTCGGCTGAAGCTTTCTTT. Translating it yields CASSQVTGSAEAFF.

The V call is TRBV4-1, the J call TRBJ1-2; 7 bases match TRBD1. Per the germline V gene, CDR1 is MGHRA and CDR2 is YSYEKL. There are 15 residues in the CDR3. J gave up 4 bases and V 3 bases, and 8 bases lay outside the gene matches. The CDR3, as DNA: TGCGCCAGCAGCCATGAGGGGGCGGATTTCTATGGCTACACCTTC. Translation: CASSHEGADFYGYTF.

The chain is built from TRBV12-3 or TRBV12-4 and TRBJ1-6; perhaps TRBD1 as D (5 bases). Trimming removed 5 bases at V and 9 bases at J, with 11 bases between. The CDR3 is 13 amino acids. The CDR3 DNA is TGTGCCAGCAGTGTTCCCGGGGGTTCACCCCTCCACTTT. Translation: CASSVPGGSPLHF.

The chain combines TRBV29-1 with TRBJ1-5; 11 nucleotides align to TRBD1. Germline trimming cut 2 bases from V and 6 bases from J; bases unmatched to any gene: 6. The germline CDR1 and CDR2 sequences are SQVTM and ANQGSEA. This CDR3 is built from 15 residues. The CDR3 region has the DNA TGCAGCGTTGAAATCGCCGGGACAGGGGGTCAGCCCCAGCATTTT. Amino acid sequence: CSVEIAGTGGQPQHF.

This clone was seen only once. The CDR3 DNA is TGTGCCAGCAGCCCGAGCGGGACTGGAAACACCATATATTTT. Translating it yields CASSPSGTGNTIYF. The chain recombines TRBV9 with TRBJ1-3; D gene uncertain. The germline V and J ends were trimmed by 4 bases and 2 bases, with 10 bases remaining between them. CDR1 and CDR2 from the germline V gene are SGDLS and YYNGEE. CDR3 size: 14 residues.

The chain recombines TRBV19 with TRBJ1-2; 7 bases map to TRBD1. Germline V gene sequence: CDR1 LNHDA, CDR2 SQIVND (reference sequence). The CDR3 covers 15 residues. Trimming at V came to 8 bases and at J to 4 bases, leaving 13 bases not matched to a gene. CDR3 in DNA: TGTGCCAGTCGATGGACAGGAAATGGAGGCTATGGCTACACCTTC. Amino acids: CASRWTGNGGYGYTF.

This sequence joins TRBV6-1 and TRBJ2-1, with 8 bases lining up with TRBD1. With 4 bases clipped from V and 3 bases from J, the junction kept 8 bases outside the gene matches. The CDR3 is 16 residues long. Germline lookup yields CDR1 MNHNS and CDR2 SASEGT. The chain's CDR3 is CASSGLTGVHYNEQFF. CDR3 bases: TGTGCCAGCAGTGGCCTGACAGGGGTACACTACAATGAGCAGTTCTTC.

The rearrangement joins TRBV2 to TRBJ1-5; 9 nucleotides agree with TRBD1. The CDR3 runs 14 residues. CDR1 and CDR2 from the germline V gene are SNHLY and FYNNEI. The V and J ends lost 6 bases and 4 bases, in that order; junction bases with no gene match: 4. CDR3 loop: CASSLQGANQPQHF. The CDR3 coding sequence is TGTGCCAGCAGCCTACAGGGGGCGAATCAGCCCCAGCATTTT. Together with reference TRBV2 and TRBJ1-5, the CDR3 gives the full variable domain: EPEVTQTPSHQVTQMGQEVILRCVPISNHLYFYWYRQILGQKVEFLVSFYNNEISEKSEIFDDQFSVERPDGSNFTLKIRSTKLEDSAMYFCASSLQGANQPQHFGDGTRLSIL.

In DNA, the CDR3 is TGTGCCACCAGTGGTGCCCCCGGAGACAGGGCTGTAGGTGGCTACACCTTC. Translating it yields CATSGAPGDRAVGGYTF. The chain links TRBV24-1 to TRBJ1-2; 7 bases are a match to TRBD1. The V and J ends lost 5 bases and 7 bases, in that order; junction bases with no gene match: 18. Germline V gene lookup returns CDR1 KGHDR and CDR2 SFDVKD. The CDR3 length is 17 residues.

The chain links TRBV10-2 to TRBJ2-5; 9 bases align to TRBD1. This CDR3 comprises 15 residues. The V segment lost 8 bases and the J segment 4 bases; nucleotides outside the gene matches: 11. Germline V gene lookup returns CDR1 WSHSY and CDR2 SAAADI. CDR3 amino acids: CASGTGFGAGETQYF. The CDR3 coding sequence is TGCGCCAGCGGGACAGGGTTTGGGGCAGGAGAGACCCAGTACTTC.

The chain combines TRBV2 with TRBJ2-3; 10 bases align to TRBD2. In germline, CDR1 is SNHLY, CDR2 FYNNEI. The J segment lost 1 base and the V segment lost 6 bases, leaving 10 bases of the junction unmatched. The CDR3 extends over 17 amino acids. CDR3 region: CASRMRSGGAGTDTQYF. DNA for the CDR3: TGTGCCAGCAGGATGAGGAGCGGGGGGGCCGGCACAGATACGCAGTATTTT.

The chain couples TRBV6-5 to TRBJ2-2; 8 nucleotides line up with TRBD1. After removal of 7 bases from V and 8 bases from J, the junction contained 3 bases not matched to a gene. Looked up from germline, CDR1 is MNHEY and CDR2 is SVGAGI. The CDR3 has 12 residues. The CDR3 nucleotides read TGTGCCAGCACAGGGGGCCTGGGGGAGCTGTTTTTT. As protein: CASTGGLGELFF.

This chain links TRBV14 with TRBJ2-7; D perhaps matches TRBD2 (5 bases). Germline CDR1 SGHDN, CDR2 FVKESK. V lost 1 base to trimming and J lost 0 bases, with 13 bases between them. The CDR3 spans 16 residues. CDR3 DNA: TGTGCCAGCAGCCAAGTGGGCGGGCTTAGCTCCTACGAGCAGTACGTC. Translating it yields CASSQVGGLSSYEQYV.